This T cell receptor beta chain is from a study of blood T cell repertoires in COVID-19 (dated by TCRdb to 2020 to 2021). Describing the broader study: ImmuneRACE Cohort 3 recovered participants were defined by two consecutive negative NP/OP PCR tests, healthcare professional clearance, or symptom resolution. Sample metadata almost always included a de-identified subject ID, COVID-19 status, age in years and sex. Deeply sampled blood TCRbeta repertoires from subjects exposed to, actively infected with, or recovered from COVID-19 were included in the dataset. A freely available public database, intended as a resource for researchers studying the immune response to SARS-CoV-2, is where the repertoires were released. Samples covering the acute and convalescent phases of COVID-19 were provided by collaborators in the United States, Italy and Spain. Where available, HLA class I and class II types were taken from metadata supplied by the sample provider and were not determined by assay-based typing. The prospective study material was composed of cDNA or gDNA derived from T cells, B-cell-depleted T cells, or PBMCs. Samples were obtained from the ongoing ImmuneRACE study (first 160 participants) and from over 1,000 subjects provided by 6 global collaborators.

CDR1 and CDR2, per the germline V gene, are SGHNT and YENEEA. The CDR3 runs 13 residues from the cysteine to the phenylalanine. Of all the DNA, just the CDR3 is kept, 39 bases in frame from base 1. V was cut back by 6 bases and J by 1 base, leaving a gap of 9 bases between them. On this clone: The target of this receptor is not known. Per-nucleotide qualities are absent, and no much larger clonotype sits a single base away.

Participants in the prospective study were enrolled through a virtual design, were aged about 18 to 100 years, and lived in 24 United States geographic areas. To assign participants to cohorts, the prospective study relied on clinical history that participants themselves reported in a screening survey and a study questionnaire. In the prospective study, mobile phlebotomists collected whole blood, serum and a nasopharyngeal or oropharyngeal swab from each participant. Prospective study participants could optionally give additional blood draws and questionnaires over a 2-month period. Blood samples from the prospective study were shipped frozen or at room temperature prior to DNA extraction. The paper as a whole reports these results and caveats: The amount of clinical and demographic metadata varied by source and participant and was provided uncurated.

The immunoSEQ Assay, a bias-controlled multiplex PCR, was used to amplify TCRbeta CDR3 regions from genomic DNA. The study's own analysis went as follows. Nucleated cell counts per sample were estimated from amplification of reference gene primers within the assay. To quantify the absolute abundance of each unique TCRbeta CDR3 rearrangement, sequence reads were collapsed and filtered. Productive Simpson clonality was computed per sample as the square root of Simpson's diversity index over productive rearrangements. As stored in TCRdb, this immuneACCESS dataset retains in-frame rearrangements with V and J assigned. A fraction of the clones does not appear; measured against another copy, unresolved V genes explain less than half of the discrepancy, and the remainder lacks a known reason. The DNA gave D and trimming, while V, J and clone size come from that table. Across this sample there are some 160,000 clones, with 79% seen only once. Clones ranked in the top ten supply about 20% of the sample.

The V and J segments used are TRBV11-3 and TRBJ2-5, with a tentative D gene TRBD2 over 6 matching bases. The receptor was isolated from a woman aged 70 to 79 in a cohort exposed to, infected with or recovered from COVID-19 (not recorded which). Sample: PBMCs or T cells enriched from blood (not recorded which). CDR3 loop: CASSLGLQETQYF. The nucleotide sequence is TGTGCCAGCAGTTTGGGACTCCAAGAGACCCAGTACTTC.